The next 9 T cell receptor beta chains were all read from a single sample in a study of T cell changes during pregnancy in multiple sclerosis. This table comes from immunoSEQ multiplex PCR, and its TCRdb copy is limited to in-frame clones, with some not included. The sample lists 45,000 to 60,000 clones, 80% to 95% occurring once. Specimen: CD4+ T cells from peripheral blood mononuclear cells, collected in the third trimester of pregnancy. Receptors were obtained from a female donor with multiple sclerosis, enrolled in a pregnancy study.

The gene calls are TRBV7-3 and TRBJ2-1; 14 bases align to TRBD2. V was clipped by 4 bases and J by 6 bases; unmatched bases: 2. CDR1 and CDR2 from the germline V gene are SGHTA and FQGTGA. The CDR3 extends over 15 amino acids. CDR3 DNA sequence: TGTGCCAGCAGCTCAGGACTAGCGGGGGGCAATGAGCAGTTCTTC. Amino acid sequence: CASSSGLAGGNEQFF.

The chain couples TRBV27 to TRBJ2-7; TRBD2 matches at 13 bases. This CDR3 spans 17 amino acids. Germline V gene lookup returns CDR1 MNHEY and CDR2 SMNVEV (reference sequence). V lost 5 bases to trimming and J lost 4 bases; unmatched junction nucleotides: 11. CDR3 sequence reads: CASSPGLAGMPNYEQYF. The DNA for the CDR3 is TGTGCCAGCAGTCCGGGACTAGCGGGGATGCCTAATTACGAGCAGTACTTC.

The genes are TRBV9 and TRBJ1-4; TRBD1 might be the D (5 bases). The germline V and J ends were trimmed by 0 bases and 7 bases, with 13 bases remaining between them. The CDR3 sequence is 15 residues long. Germline V CDR1 and CDR2: SGDLS, YYNGEE. CDR3: CASSVGQGRSEKLFF. The DNA for the CDR3 is TGTGCCAGCAGCGTAGGTCAGGGTCGGAGTGAAAAACTGTTTTTT.

The chain is built from TRBV6-5 and TRBJ2-3; TRBD1 is a possible D gene (5 bases). The CDR3 sequence is 13 residues long. Per germline, CDR1 MNHEY and CDR2 SVGAGI. This CDR3 is CATAQGSFTEQYF. CDR3 sequence (DNA): TGTGCGACAGCCCAGGGCAGTTTCACGGAGCAGTATTTT.

The J gene is TRBJ2-1, the V gene TRBV6-6; the match to TRBD2 covers 11 bases. Germline CDR1 MNHNY, CDR2 SVGAGI (reference sequence). The V gene end was trimmed by 0 bases and the J gene end by 3 bases; junction bases not matched to a gene: 1. The CDR3 extends over 16 amino acids. This chain's CDR3 is CASSYSGTSGYNEQFF. In nucleotides, the CDR3 is TGTGCCAGCAGTTACTCCGGGACTAGCGGCTACAATGAGCAGTTCTTC.

The chain is built from TRBV2 and TRBJ2-1, with TRBD2 matching over 8 bases. V was clipped by 9 bases and J by 5 bases; unmatched bases: 12. This CDR3 spans 15 amino acids. CDR1 SNHLY and CDR2 FYNNEI come from the germline V gene. CDR3 amino acids: CASVRLAGRHNEQFF. The CDR3 DNA follows: TGTGCCAGTGTCCGGTTAGCGGGGAGACACAATGAGCAGTTCTTC.

The genes are TRBV15 and TRBJ2-7; D is perhaps TRBD2 (6 bases). V lost 3 bases to trimming and J lost 4 bases, with 7 bases between them. CDR3 length: 12 residues. Per the germline V gene, CDR1 is LNHNV and CDR2 is YYDKDF (reference sequence). CDR3 nucleotide sequence: TGTGCCACCAGCAGGGACTATTACGAGCAGTACTTC. Its translation: CATSRDYYEQYF.

The rearrangement joins TRBV7-3 to TRBJ1-1; D gene uncertain. The CDR3 covers 13 residues. CDR1 is SGHTA and CDR2 is FQGTGA in the germline V gene. V lost 3 bases to trimming and J lost 6 bases, with 11 bases between them. The CDR3 DNA is TGTGCCAGCAGCTTGGGAGGGTTCTCTGAAGCTTTCTTT. Translated: CASSLGGFSEAFF.

The chain carries TRBV5-1 and TRBJ2-2, with 7 bases lining up with TRBD1. The V gene's germline CDR1 is SGHRS and CDR2 YFSETQ. This CDR3 region has 14 residues. Trimming removed 4 bases from V and 3 bases from J; junction bases left unmatched: 3. The DNA of the CDR3 is TGCGCCAGCAGCCTGGGACAGTACACCGGGGAGCTGTTTTTT. This gives the protein CASSLGQYTGELFF.